The present entry profiles one TCR beta chain with its context. This sample was included in a study of cytomegalovirus exposure and HLA in healthy donors. Both 60 Vbeta primers and 13 Jbeta primers went into the PCR. TCRdb's table, derived via immunoSEQ multiplex PCR, lists solely in-frame clones and lacks some. The sample records some 130,000 clones, 75% to 90% being singletons. Germline values: CDR1 SGHDN, CDR2 FVKESK. CDR3 size: 15 residues. Trimming took 4 bases from V and 5 from J; bases not matched to a gene: 9. Healthy individuals who donated bone marrow served as the donors. The receptor was derived from a man younger than 45 in good health and CMV-seronegative. The rearrangement joins TRBV14 to TRBJ2-3; 7 nucleotides align to TRBD1. Material: PBMCs. Here the CDR3 reads CASSRYRGWEDTQYF. The CDR3 DNA follows: TGTGCCAGCAGCCGATACAGGGGTTGGGAAGATACGCAGTATTTT.